This is a list of T cell receptor beta chains from one sample in a study of blood T cell repertoires in COVID-19. Repertoires were generated with immunoSEQ multiplex PCR, while TCRdb's copy carries only in-frame clones and drops some. The table lists 250,000 to 300,000 clones, about nine tenths of them singletons. The sequenced sample consisted of PBMCs or T cells enriched from blood (not recorded which). Receptors were obtained from a woman in her thirties or forties who had recovered from COVID-19. Each CDR3 is given with its conserved first and last residue. Each record gives: J gene, clone size, V gene, D gene, CDR3 protein, CDR3 DNA. D genes are given only for firm matches. Clone size is not always given. Where it is, it says once, few, many or a class for expanded clones.

J gene: TRBJ2-2
clone size: -
V gene: TRBV5-1
D gene: TRBD1
CDR3 protein: CASSPPGTGSGGGGELFF
CDR3 DNA: TGCGCCAGCAGTCCTCCCGGGACAGGGAGTGGTGGTGGCGGGGAGCTGTTTTTT

J gene: TRBJ2-7
clone size: -
V gene: TRBV5-1
D gene: TRBD2
CDR3 protein: CASNREGVGNEQYF
CDR3 DNA: TGCGCCAGCAACCGGGAGGGAGTGGGTAACGAGCAGTACTTC

J gene: TRBJ1-3
clone size: -
V gene: TRBV9
D gene: -
CDR3 protein: CASSGRGGGTIYF
CDR3 DNA: TGTGCCAGCAGCGGCAGGGGTGGTGGCACCATATATTTT

J gene: TRBJ2-7
clone size: -
V gene: TRBV4-1
D gene: TRBD2
CDR3 protein: CASSQAPAGMNEQYF
CDR3 DNA: TGCGCCAGCAGCCAAGCCCCAGCGGGGATGAACGAGCAGTACTTC

J gene: TRBJ2-7
clone size: -
V gene: TRBV4-1
D gene: -
CDR3 protein: CASSQDRGQSTYEQYF
CDR3 DNA: TGCGCCAGCAGCCAAGATCGTGGACAGTCAACCTACGAGCAGTACTTC

J gene: TRBJ2-2
clone size: -
V gene: TRBV9
D gene: -
CDR3 protein: CASSVAPGATGELFF
CDR3 DNA: TGTGCCAGCAGCGTAGCTCCAGGGGCCACCGGGGAGCTGTTTTTT

J gene: TRBJ1-1
clone size: -
V gene: TRBV7-2
D gene: TRBD1
CDR3 protein: CASSLGGTGGTEAFF
CDR3 DNA: TGTGCCAGCAGCTTAGGTGGGACAGGGGGGACTGAAGCTTTCTTT

J gene: TRBJ1-6
clone size: -
V gene: TRBV27
D gene: TRBD1
CDR3 protein: CASTPNRGKNSPLHF
CDR3 DNA: TGTGCCAGCACGCCCAACAGGGGAAAGAATTCACCCCTCCACTTT

J gene: TRBJ2-3
clone size: once
V gene: TRBV9
D gene: -
CDR3 protein: CASSPQPGTSTDTQYF
CDR3 DNA: TGTGCCAGCAGCCCGCAGCCGGGTACTAGCACAGATACGCAGTATTTT

J gene: TRBJ2-1
clone size: -
V gene: TRBV7-9
D gene: TRBD2
CDR3 protein: CASSLMPSGRGSYNEQFF
CDR3 DNA: TGTGCCAGCAGCTTAATGCCTAGCGGGAGGGGATCCTACAATGAGCAGTTCTTC

J gene: TRBJ1-5
clone size: -
V gene: TRBV29-1
D gene: TRBD1
CDR3 protein: CSARQGWDQPQHF
CDR3 DNA: TGCAGCGCCCGACAGGGTTGGGATCAGCCCCAGCATTTT

J gene: TRBJ2-3
clone size: once
V gene: TRBV2
D gene: -
CDR3 protein: CASSLQSYTQYF
CDR3 DNA: TGTGCCAGCAGTCTACAGAGTTATACGCAGTATTTT

J gene: TRBJ2-1
clone size: once
V gene: TRBV3-1/TRBV3-2
D gene: TRBD2
CDR3 protein: CASSQDPGGRLTNEQFF
CDR3 DNA: TGTGCCAGCAGCCAAGATCCCGGCGGGAGGCTCACCAATGAGCAGTTCTTC

J gene: TRBJ2-1
clone size: -
V gene: TRBV5-1
D gene: TRBD1
CDR3 protein: CASSFGTGSNEQFF
CDR3 DNA: TGCGCCAGCAGCTTTGGGACAGGGTCCAATGAGCAGTTCTTC

J gene: TRBJ1-2
clone size: -
V gene: TRBV5-1
D gene: -
CDR3 protein: CASSQNGIRGYTF
CDR3 DNA: TGCGCCAGCAGCCAAAACGGGATTCGGGGCTACACCTTC

J gene: TRBJ1-1
clone size: -
V gene: TRBV30
D gene: TRBD1
CDR3 protein: CAWSGDRFTEAFF
CDR3 DNA: TGTGCCTGGAGCGGGGACAGATTCACTGAAGCTTTCTTT

J gene: TRBJ1-6
clone size: -
V gene: TRBV4-1
D gene: TRBD1
CDR3 protein: CASSPTGQTNSPLHF
CDR3 DNA: TGCGCCAGCAGCCCAACGGGACAGACGAATTCACCCCTCCACTTT

J gene: TRBJ1-4
clone size: -
V gene: TRBV30
D gene: TRBD1
CDR3 protein: CAWRPGQFNEKLFF
CDR3 DNA: TGTGCCTGGAGGCCGGGACAGTTCAATGAAAAACTGTTTTTT

J gene: TRBJ1-1
clone size: -
V gene: TRBV6-5
D gene: -
CDR3 protein: CASSYGQLMNTEAFF
CDR3 DNA: TGTGCCAGCAGTTACGGACAGCTTATGAACACTGAAGCTTTCTTT

J gene: TRBJ1-2
clone size: -
V gene: TRBV6-5
D gene: -
CDR3 protein: CASSYNGGSNYGYTF
CDR3 DNA: TGTGCCAGCAGTTATAATGGGGGCAGCAACTATGGCTACACCTTC

J gene: TRBJ1-2
clone size: -
V gene: TRBV7-2
D gene: TRBD1
CDR3 protein: CASSHTGTGRYGYTF
CDR3 DNA: TGTGCCAGCAGTCACACCGGGACAGGTCGCTATGGCTACACCTTC

J gene: TRBJ2-7
clone size: -
V gene: TRBV19
D gene: TRBD1
CDR3 protein: CASRRTFHRDRAYEQYF
CDR3 DNA: TGTGCCAGTAGACGAACTTTCCACCGGGACAGAGCCTACGAGCAGTACTTC

J gene: TRBJ2-5
clone size: -
V gene: TRBV5-1
D gene: TRBD2
CDR3 protein: CASATALAGGQETQYF
CDR3 DNA: TGCGCCAGCGCCACAGCACTAGCGGGGGGTCAAGAGACCCAGTACTTC

J gene: TRBJ2-1
clone size: -
V gene: TRBV6-4
D gene: -
CDR3 protein: CASSTGNHNEQFF
CDR3 DNA: TGTGCCAGCAGTACTGGTAATCACAATGAGCAGTTCTTC

J gene: TRBJ2-5
clone size: -
V gene: TRBV5-1
D gene: -
CDR3 protein: CASSPSRSSREETQYF
CDR3 DNA: TGCGCCAGCAGCCCCTCAAGGAGTAGCCGTGAGGAGACCCAGTACTTC

J gene: TRBJ1-4
clone size: once
V gene: TRBV5-4
D gene: TRBD1
CDR3 protein: CASSLAGQGNEKLFF
CDR3 DNA: TGTGCCAGCAGCTTGGCAGGACAGGGGAATGAAAAACTGTTTTTT

J gene: TRBJ2-7
clone size: -
V gene: TRBV9
D gene: -
CDR3 protein: CASSVTRSSYEQYF
CDR3 DNA: TGTGCCAGCAGCGTAACGCGTAGCTCCTACGAGCAGTACTTC

J gene: TRBJ2-3
clone size: few
V gene: TRBV7-3
D gene: -
CDR3 protein: CASSLSGSRTDTQYF
CDR3 DNA: TGTGCCAGCAGCTTAAGTGGGAGTCGGACAGATACGCAGTATTTT

J gene: TRBJ2-2
clone size: -
V gene: TRBV9
D gene: -
CDR3 protein: CASSIGGTNTGELFF
CDR3 DNA: TGTGCCAGCAGCATCGGAGGGACGAACACCGGGGAGCTGTTTTTT

J gene: TRBJ1-1
clone size: -
V gene: TRBV12-3/TRBV12-4
D gene: -
CDR3 protein: CASSYRVDTEAFF
CDR3 DNA: TGTGCCAGCAGTTACAGGGTGGACACTGAAGCTTTCTTT

J gene: TRBJ1-5
clone size: -
V gene: TRBV7-8
D gene: -
CDR3 protein: CASSLAPRSFGGENQPQHF
CDR3 DNA: TGTGCCAGCAGCTTAGCACCCAGATCCTTTGGCGGCGAGAATCAGCCCCAGCATTTT

J gene: TRBJ1-4
clone size: -
V gene: TRBV5-4
D gene: -
CDR3 protein: CASSLAGATNEKLFF
CDR3 DNA: TGTGCCAGCAGCTTGGCTGGAGCAACTAATGAAAAACTGTTTTTT

J gene: TRBJ2-7
clone size: -
V gene: TRBV5-1
D gene: TRBD2
CDR3 protein: CASSSGTSGGAVDEQYF
CDR3 DNA: TGCGCCAGCAGCTCTGGGACTAGCGGGGGGGCCGTCGACGAGCAGTACTTC

J gene: TRBJ1-1
clone size: -
V gene: TRBV12-3/TRBV12-4
D gene: -
CDR3 protein: CASRNRMNTEAFF
CDR3 DNA: TGTGCCAGCAGGAACAGAATGAACACTGAAGCTTTCTTT

J gene: TRBJ2-3
clone size: -
V gene: TRBV11-2
D gene: TRBD2
CDR3 protein: CASRPLAGGVTDTQYF
CDR3 DNA: TGTGCCAGCAGACCACTAGCGGGAGGGGTCACAGATACGCAGTATTTT

J gene: TRBJ1-1
clone size: -
V gene: TRBV6-1
D gene: TRBD1
CDR3 protein: CASSEDRGRGVTEAFF
CDR3 DNA: TGTGCCAGCAGTGAGGACAGGGGGCGAGGTGTCACTGAAGCTTTCTTT

J gene: TRBJ2-7
clone size: -
V gene: TRBV21-1
D gene: -
CDR3 protein: CASSSTGFRTYEQYF
CDR3 DNA: TGTGCCAGCAGCAGTACAGGGTTCCGAACCTACGAGCAGTACTTC

J gene: TRBJ2-4
clone size: -
V gene: TRBV5-1
D gene: -
CDR3 protein: CASSLAAGLAKNIQYF
CDR3 DNA: TGCGCCAGCAGCTTGGCGGCAGGGCTAGCCAAAAACATTCAGTACTTC

J gene: TRBJ1-1
clone size: -
V gene: TRBV6-4
D gene: -
CDR3 protein: CASSAHDYSGKGTEAFF
CDR3 DNA: TGTGCCAGCAGTGCCCACGACTATTCGGGGAAAGGGACTGAAGCTTTCTTT

J gene: TRBJ2-6
clone size: -
V gene: TRBV7-6
D gene: -
CDR3 protein: CASSLPRGYGANVLTF
CDR3 DNA: TGTGCCAGCAGCTTACCAAGGGGATACGGGGCCAACGTCCTGACTTTC

J gene: TRBJ2-5
clone size: once
V gene: TRBV29-1
D gene: TRBD2
CDR3 protein: CSVVGLSGGVWETQYF
CDR3 DNA: TGCAGCGTTGTGGGACTTAGCGGGGGGGTCTGGGAGACCCAGTACTTC